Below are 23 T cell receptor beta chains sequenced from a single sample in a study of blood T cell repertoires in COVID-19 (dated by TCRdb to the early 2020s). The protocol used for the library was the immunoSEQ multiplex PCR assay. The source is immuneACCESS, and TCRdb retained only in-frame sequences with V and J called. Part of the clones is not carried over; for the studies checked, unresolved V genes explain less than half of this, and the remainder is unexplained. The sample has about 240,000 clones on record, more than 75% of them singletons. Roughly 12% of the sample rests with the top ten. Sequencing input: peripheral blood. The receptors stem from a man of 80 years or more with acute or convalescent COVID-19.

CDR3 coding DNA: TGTGCCAGTAGTACCCGGGACAGAGGTGGCTACACCTTC. It encodes CASSTRDRGGYTF. The gene calls are TRBV19 and TRBJ1-2, with 7 bases aligning to TRBD1. The V gene end was trimmed by 4 bases and the J gene end by 7 bases; junction bases not matched to a gene: 6. Germline V CDR1 and CDR2: LNHDA, SQIVND (reference sequence). This CDR3 has 13 amino acids.

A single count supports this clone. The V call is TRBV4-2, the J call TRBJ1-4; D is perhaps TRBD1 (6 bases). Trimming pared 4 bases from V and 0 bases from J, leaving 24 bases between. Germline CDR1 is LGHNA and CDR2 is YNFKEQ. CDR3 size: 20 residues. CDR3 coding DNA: TGTGCCAGCAGCCGAGAACCTCAGGGGCTTCTAAATCCAACTAATGAAAAACTGTTTTTT. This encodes CASSREPQGLLNPTNEKLFF.

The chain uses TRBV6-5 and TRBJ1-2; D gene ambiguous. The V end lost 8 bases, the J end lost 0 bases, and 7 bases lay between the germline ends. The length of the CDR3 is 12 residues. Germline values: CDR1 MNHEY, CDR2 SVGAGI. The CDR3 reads CASGLSNYGYTF. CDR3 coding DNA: TGTGCCAGCGGCCTGTCTAACTATGGCTACACCTTC.

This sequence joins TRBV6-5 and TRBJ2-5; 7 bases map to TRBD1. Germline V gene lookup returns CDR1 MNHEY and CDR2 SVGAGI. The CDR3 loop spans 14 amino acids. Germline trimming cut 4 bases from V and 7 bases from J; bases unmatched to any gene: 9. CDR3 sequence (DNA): TGTGCCAGCAGTTCGGGACAGACCGTATGGACCCAGTACTTC. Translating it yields CASSSGQTVWTQYF.

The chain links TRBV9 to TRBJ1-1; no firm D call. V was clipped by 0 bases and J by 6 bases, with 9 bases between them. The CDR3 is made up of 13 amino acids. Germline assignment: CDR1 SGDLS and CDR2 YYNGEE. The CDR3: CASSVDWRSEAFF. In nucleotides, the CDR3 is TGTGCCAGCAGCGTAGATTGGCGGTCTGAAGCTTTCTTT.

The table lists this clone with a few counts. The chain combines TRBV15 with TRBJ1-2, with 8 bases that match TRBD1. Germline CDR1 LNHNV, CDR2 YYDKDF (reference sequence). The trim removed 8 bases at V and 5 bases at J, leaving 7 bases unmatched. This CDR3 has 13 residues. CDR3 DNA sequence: TGTGCCACCTCGGACAGGGTGTCATATGGCTACACCTTC. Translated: CATSDRVSYGYTF.

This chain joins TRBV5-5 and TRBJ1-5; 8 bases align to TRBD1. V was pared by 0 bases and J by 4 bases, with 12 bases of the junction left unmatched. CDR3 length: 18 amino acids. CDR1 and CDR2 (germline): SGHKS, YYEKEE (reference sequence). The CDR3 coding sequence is TGTGCCAGCAGCTTGGCCCCAGGGGGCATTAGTCGGAATCAGCCCCAGCATTTT. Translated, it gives CASSLAPGGISRNQPQHF.

This CDR3 reads CASSYLSGPLYNEQFF. Written as DNA, the CDR3 is TGTGCCAGCAGTTACCTTAGCGGACCACTCTACAATGAGCAGTTCTTC. The genes are TRBV6-5 and TRBJ2-1; D might be TRBD2 (6 bases). The V end was cut by 2 bases, the J end by 3 bases, with 14 bases between. The CDR3 covers 16 residues. Germline V lookup: CDR1 MNHEY, CDR2 SVGAGI.

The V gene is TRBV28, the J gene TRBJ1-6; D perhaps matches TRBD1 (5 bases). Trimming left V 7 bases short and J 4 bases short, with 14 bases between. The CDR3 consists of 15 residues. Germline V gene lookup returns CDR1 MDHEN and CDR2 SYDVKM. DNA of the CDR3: TGTGCCAGCACTTCCAGGGTAGGATATAATTCACCCCTCCACTTT. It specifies CASTSRVGYNSPLHF.

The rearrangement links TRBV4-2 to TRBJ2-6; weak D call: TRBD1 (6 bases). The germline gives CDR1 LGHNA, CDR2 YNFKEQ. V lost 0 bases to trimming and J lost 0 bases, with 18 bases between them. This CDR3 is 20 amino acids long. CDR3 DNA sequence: TGTGCCAGCAGCCAAGATCCCAACAGGGTAGCAAGCTCTGGGGCCAACGTCCTGACTTTC. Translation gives CASSQDPNRVASSGANVLTF.

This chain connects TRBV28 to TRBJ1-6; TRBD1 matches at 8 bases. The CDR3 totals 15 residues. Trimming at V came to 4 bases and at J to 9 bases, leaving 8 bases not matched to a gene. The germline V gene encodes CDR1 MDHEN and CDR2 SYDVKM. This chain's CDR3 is CASSSSTGAFSPLHF. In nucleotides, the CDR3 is TGTGCCAGCAGTTCATCGACAGGGGCGTTTTCACCCCTCCACTTT. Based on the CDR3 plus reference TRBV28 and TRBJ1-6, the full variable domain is DVKVTQSSRYLVKRTGEKVFLECVQDMDHENMFWYRQDPGLGLRLIYFSYDVKMKEKGDIPEGYSVSREKKERFSLILESASTNQTSMYLCASSSSTGAFSPLHFGNGTRLTVT.

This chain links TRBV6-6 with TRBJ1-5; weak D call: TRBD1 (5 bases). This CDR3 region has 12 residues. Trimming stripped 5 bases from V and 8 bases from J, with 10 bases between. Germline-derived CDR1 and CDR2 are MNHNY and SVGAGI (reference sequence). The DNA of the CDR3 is TGTGCCAGCAGTAGCCTGACAGAGCCCCAGCATTTT. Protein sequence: CASSSLTEPQHF.

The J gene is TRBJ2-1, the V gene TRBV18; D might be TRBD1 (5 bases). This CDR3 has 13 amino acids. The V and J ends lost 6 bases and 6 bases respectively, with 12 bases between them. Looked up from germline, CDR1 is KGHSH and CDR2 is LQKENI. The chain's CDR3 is CASSSGHSNEQFF. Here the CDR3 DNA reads TGTGCCAGCTCTTCCGGACACTCCAATGAGCAGTTCTTC.

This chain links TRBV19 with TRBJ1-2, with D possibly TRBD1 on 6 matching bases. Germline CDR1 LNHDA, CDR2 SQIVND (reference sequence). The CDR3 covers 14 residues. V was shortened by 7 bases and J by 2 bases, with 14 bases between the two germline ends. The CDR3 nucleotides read TGTGCCAGTACCTTAACAGGGTTCAACTATGGCTACACCTTC. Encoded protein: CASTLTGFNYGYTF.

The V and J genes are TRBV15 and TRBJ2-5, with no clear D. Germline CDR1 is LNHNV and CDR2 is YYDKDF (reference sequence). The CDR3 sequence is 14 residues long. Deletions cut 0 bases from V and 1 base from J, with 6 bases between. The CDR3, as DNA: TGTGCCACCAGCAGAGATCAGGCCCAAGAGACCCAGTACTTC. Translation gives CATSRDQAQETQYF.

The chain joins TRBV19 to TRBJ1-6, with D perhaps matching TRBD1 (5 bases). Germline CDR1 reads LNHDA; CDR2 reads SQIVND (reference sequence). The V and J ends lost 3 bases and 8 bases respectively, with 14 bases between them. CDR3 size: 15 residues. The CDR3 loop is CASSMRMGPDSPLHF. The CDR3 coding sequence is TGTGCCAGTAGTATGAGGATGGGGCCGGATTCACCCCTCCACTTT.

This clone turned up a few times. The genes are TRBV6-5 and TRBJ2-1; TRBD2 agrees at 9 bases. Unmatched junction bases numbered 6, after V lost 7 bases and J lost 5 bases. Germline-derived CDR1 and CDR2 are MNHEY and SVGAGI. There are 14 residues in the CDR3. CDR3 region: CASIPAGGHNEQFF. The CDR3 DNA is TGTGCCAGCATCCCAGCGGGGGGCCACAATGAGCAGTTCTTC.

The CDR3 bases are TGTGCTAGTGCCCCCCCCACAGGGGCGAAGTTCTTC. Amino acid sequence: CASAPPTGAKFF. This chain links TRBV12-5 with TRBJ2-1; 7 bases line up with TRBD1. J gave up 14 bases and V 7 bases, and 11 bases lay outside the gene matches. CDR3 size: 12 residues. Germline V lookup: CDR1 LGHNT, CDR2 FRNRAP.

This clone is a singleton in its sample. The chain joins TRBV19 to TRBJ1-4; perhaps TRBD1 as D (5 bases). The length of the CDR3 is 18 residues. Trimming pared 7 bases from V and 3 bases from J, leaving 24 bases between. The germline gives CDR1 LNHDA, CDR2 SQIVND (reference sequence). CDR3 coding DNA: TGTGCCAGTACCAATATGGGGGGTGTGCCCGAGGCTAATGAAAAACTGTTTTTT. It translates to CASTNMGGVPEANEKLFF.

In DNA form, the CDR3 reads TGCAGCGTTGCAGTGACAGCGAACACTGAAGCTTTCTTT. This sequence encodes CSVAVTANTEAFF. The chain is built from TRBV29-1 and TRBJ1-1, with a weak D call TRBD1 (5 bases). Germline CDR1 reads SQVTM; CDR2 reads ANQGSEA. The CDR3 has 13 amino acids. Trimming pared 4 bases from V and 1 base from J, leaving 10 bases between.

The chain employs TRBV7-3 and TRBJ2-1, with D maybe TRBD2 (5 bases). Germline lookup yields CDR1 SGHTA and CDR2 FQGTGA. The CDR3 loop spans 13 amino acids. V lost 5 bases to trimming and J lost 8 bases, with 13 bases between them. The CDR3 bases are TGTGCCAGCAGCCCACAAGGTAGCGATGAGCAGTTCTTC. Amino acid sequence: CASSPQGSDEQFF.

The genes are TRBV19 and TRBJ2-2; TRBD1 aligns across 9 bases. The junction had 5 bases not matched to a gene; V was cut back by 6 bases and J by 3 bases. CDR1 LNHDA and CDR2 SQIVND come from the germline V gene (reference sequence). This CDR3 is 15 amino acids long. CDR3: CASRAGTGYTGELFF. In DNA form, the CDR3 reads TGTGCCAGTAGGGCCGGGACAGGGTACACCGGGGAGCTGTTTTTT.

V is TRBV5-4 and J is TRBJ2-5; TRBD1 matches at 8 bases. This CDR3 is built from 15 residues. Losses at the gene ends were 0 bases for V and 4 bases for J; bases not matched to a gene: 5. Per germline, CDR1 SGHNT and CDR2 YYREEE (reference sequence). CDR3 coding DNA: TGTGCCAGCAGCTTGGACAGGGGGGTAACAGAGACCCAGTACTTC. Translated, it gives CASSLDRGVTETQYF.